This T cell receptor beta chain appears in the sequencing data of a study of CD4 T cells in relation to SARS-CoV-2 and coronaviruses. Study as a whole: After approximately 10 days of antigen culture, PBMC TCR beta CDR3s were sequenced. The negative reference was HIV-1 Nef peptide pool or peptide-free culture.

V was shortened by 1 base and J by 2 bases, with 9 bases between the two germline ends. Germline values: CDR1 SEHNR, CDR2 FQNEAQ (reference sequence). The CDR3 spans 14 residues. Turning to this clone: The antigen is unknown.

The unexposed donors gave CD4+ T cells in about 2011-2018, prior to COVID-19. The cells were cultured for approximately 10 days before CD4+ T cells were isolated. As cell numbers allowed, unexposed-donor CD4+ T cells faced SARS-CoV-2 S/N and four cold-coronavirus spikes. Method: immunoSEQ multiplex PCR; TCRdb's copy keeps in-frame clones and lacks some. The repertoire holds 19,000 or so clones, about 78% seen once, with about 21% in the top ten. Sequenced input: CD4+ T cells from PBMCs, cultured in vitro. The chain uses TRBV7-9 and TRBJ2-7; TRBD1 might be the D (5 bases). The TCR originated in a human donor in good health. CDR3 loop: CASSLEADTYEQYF. As DNA, the CDR3 is TGTGCCAGCAGCTTAGAGGCGGACACCTACGAGCAGTACTTC.